These 18 T cell receptor beta chains were all obtained from the same sample, sequenced in a study of blood T cell repertoires in COVID-19. Some clones are missing from TCRdb's copy, which holds only in-frame ones; the method was immunoSEQ multiplex PCR. Of 310,000 or so clones in the sample, roughly 90% were seen once. The source material was PBMCs or T cells enriched from blood (not recorded which). Every receptor here comes from a woman aged 18-29 years who had recovered from COVID-19.

V gene TRBV4-3 combines with J gene TRBJ1-1; 10 bases are a match to TRBD1. The germline V gene has CDR1 LGHNA and CDR2 YSLEER. The CDR3 runs to 15 residues. With 4 bases clipped from V and 1 base from J, the junction kept 3 bases outside the gene matches. The CDR3 protein is CASSRRDRGNTEAFF. DNA for the CDR3: TGCGCCAGCAGCCGCCGGGACAGGGGGAACACTGAAGCTTTCTTT.

The gene calls are TRBV9 and TRBJ1-2; unclear D gene. CDR3 size: 15 residues. Deletions cut 4 bases from V and 4 bases from J, with 17 bases between. From germline, CDR1 is SGDLS and CDR2 YYNGEE. The CDR3 spells CASSPSHTAAYGYTF. The CDR3 DNA sequence: TGTGCCAGCAGCCCCTCGCATACCGCGGCCTATGGCTACACCTTC.

V is TRBV5-1 and J is TRBJ2-7; TRBD1 is a possible D gene (6 bases). Germline lookup yields CDR1 SGHRS and CDR2 YFSETQ. The CDR3 has 14 residues. Trimming took 4 bases from V and 3 from J, leaving 14 bases between them. CDR3 sequence: CASSPDRPVYEQYF. Here the CDR3 DNA reads TGCGCCAGCAGCCCGGACAGACCCGTCTACGAGCAGTACTTC.

This clone was recorded only once. The chain joins TRBV6-2 or TRBV6-3 to TRBJ2-3; 8 nucleotides align to TRBD1. Germline CDR1 MNHEY, CDR2 SVGEGT. The CDR3 extends over 15 amino acids. Trimming removed 4 bases from V and 0 bases from J; junction bases left unmatched: 3. The CDR3 DNA is TGTGCCAGCAGTTGGACAGGGACTAGCACAGATACGCAGTATTTT. As protein: CASSWTGTSTDTQYF.

This clone was picked up a small number of times. The V call is TRBV14, the J call TRBJ1-3; D is unclear. The CDR3 is 16 residues long. Germline-derived CDR1 and CDR2 are SGHDN and FVKESK. The V gene lost 2 bases and the J gene lost 0 bases, with 11 bases spanning the gap. CDR3 amino acids: CASSQSGPSSGNTIYF. CDR3 DNA sequence: TGTGCCAGCAGCCAATCCGGTCCCTCCTCTGGAAACACCATATATTTT.

CDR3 loop: CASGIAGDHQETQYF. The CDR3 coding sequence is TGTGCCAGCGGGATAGCGGGGGATCACCAAGAGACCCAGTACTTC. The chain combines TRBV5-6 with TRBJ2-5; 9 positions agree with TRBD2. Germline V gene lookup returns CDR1 SGHDT and CDR2 YYEEEE. The CDR3 consists of 15 residues. V trimming: 7 bases; J trimming: 0 bases; junction bases outside the gene matches: 7.

This chain uses TRBV7-3 with TRBJ2-3; 7 positions agree with TRBD2. V lost 5 bases to trimming and J lost 4 bases; unmatched junction nucleotides: 12. Germline V gene sequence: CDR1 SGHTA, CDR2 FQGTGA. CDR3 size: 16 residues. The CDR3 sequence: CASSPTGTISADTQYF. In DNA form, the CDR3 reads TGTGCCAGCAGCCCCACCGGGACTATATCAGCAGATACGCAGTATTTT.

The J gene is TRBJ1-1, the V gene TRBV13, with TRBD1 matching 9 bases. The V and J ends lost 6 bases and 1 base, in that order; junction bases with no gene match: 6. The CDR3 contains 15 residues. Germline loops: CDR1 PRHDT, CDR2 FYEKMQ (reference sequence). CDR3 sequence (DNA): TGTGCCAGCAGTAGTCCGGGACAGGGGAACACTGAAGCTTTCTTT. It yields the protein CASSSPGQGNTEAFF.

The rearrangement uses TRBV19 and TRBJ1-2; D is perhaps TRBD1 (5 bases). The CDR3 is 15 amino acids. V was cut by 1 base and J by 4 bases, with 13 bases left in between. Germline lookup yields CDR1 LNHDA and CDR2 SQIVND (reference sequence). CDR3 DNA: TGTGCCAGTAGTATAGTAACAGGTCTTCTCTATGGCTACACCTTC. This codes for CASSIVTGLLYGYTF.

This clone is a singleton in its sample. V usage is TRBV30 and J usage is TRBJ1-5, with no clear D. The germline V gene encodes CDR1 GTSNPN and CDR2 SVGIG (reference sequence). The CDR3 spans 13 residues. V shed 4 bases and J shed 4 bases, with 11 bases lying between them. CDR3 bases: TGTGCCTGGAACAGTGGGTCAAATCAGCCCCAGCATTTT. It is translated as CAWNSGSNQPQHF.

V usage is TRBV2 and J usage is TRBJ2-2; D perhaps matches TRBD1 (7 bases). Deletions cut 8 bases from V and 3 bases from J, with 16 bases between. CDR1 and CDR2 (germline): SNHLY, FYNNEI. This CDR3 contains 15 residues. This CDR3 is CASSGGSGYTGELFF. The DNA of the CDR3 is TGTGCCAGCTCAGGGGGGTCGGGTTACACCGGGGAGCTGTTTTTT.

CDR3 protein: CASSLVPTGGSGTEAFF. The CDR3 DNA follows: TGTGCCAGCAGCTTAGTCCCTACAGGGGGCTCGGGCACTGAAGCTTTCTTT. This chain links TRBV7-2 with TRBJ1-1; the match to TRBD1 covers 9 bases. V dropped 1 base and J dropped 4; count of bases not matched to a gene: 10. The CDR3 is 17 residues long. Germline CDR1 is SGHTA and CDR2 is FQGNSA.

This clone appeared a single time. The chain carries TRBV18 and TRBJ2-5; perhaps TRBD2 as D (6 bases). V lost 4 bases to trimming and J lost 3 bases, with 21 bases between them. CDR3 size: 17 residues. CDR1 and CDR2 (germline): KGHSH, LQKENI. The CDR3 DNA follows: TGTGCCAGCTCACGAATCGGCGACTCGGGGAGGAAAGAGACCCAGTACTTC. Protein product: CASSRIGDSGRKETQYF.

The rearrangement links TRBV13 to TRBJ1-2; 12 bases map to TRBD1. From germline, CDR1 is PRHDT and CDR2 FYEKMQ (reference sequence). J gave up 8 bases and V 3 bases, and 10 bases lay outside the gene matches. This CDR3 is 16 amino acids long. CDR3 sequence: CASSFLSRDRGPGYTF. The CDR3 DNA reads as TGTGCCAGCAGCTTCCTATCCCGGGACAGGGGGCCGGGCTACACCTTC.

This sequence joins TRBV9 and TRBJ1-2; the match to TRBD1 covers 11 bases. CDR3 length: 16 amino acids. Germline lookup yields CDR1 SGDLS and CDR2 YYNGEE. V trimming: 3 bases; J trimming: 4 bases; junction bases outside the gene matches: 8. The CDR3 bases are TGTGCCAGCAGCGAGGAGGACAGGGGGCACCTCTATGGCTACACCTTC. Translating it yields CASSEEDRGHLYGYTF.

The rearrangement joins TRBV7-2 to TRBJ1-1; D ambiguous. The V end lost 7 bases, the J end lost 0 bases, and 18 bases lay between the germline ends. From germline, CDR1 is SGHTA and CDR2 FQGNSA. The length of the CDR3 is 16 residues. The CDR3 sequence: CASTLKIAAMNTEAFF. The CDR3 nucleotides read TGTGCCAGCACCCTCAAGATAGCAGCTATGAACACTGAAGCTTTCTTT. The whole variable domain, filled in from reference TRBV7-2 and TRBJ1-1, reads GAGVSQSPSNKVTEKGKDVELRCDPISGHTALYWYRQSLGQGLEFLIYFQGNSAPDKSGLPSDRFSAERTGGSVSTLTIQRTQQEDSAVYLCASTLKIAAMNTEAFFGQGTRLTVV.

CDR3 nucleotide sequence: TGTGCCAGCAGTGAAGCGCTTCGGGCAGCGGGAGGCTACACCTTC. Translated, it gives CASSEALRAAGGYTF. This chain links TRBV2 with TRBJ1-2; D uncertain. The CDR3 sequence is 15 residues long. From germline, CDR1 is SNHLY and CDR2 FYNNEI. The V end was cut by 0 bases, the J end by 8 bases, with 16 bases between. The complete variable domain, with remaining parts taken from reference TRBV2 and TRBJ1-2, reads EPEVTQTPSHQVTQMGQEVILRCVPISNHLYFYWYRQILGQKVEFLVSFYNNEISEKSEIFDDQFSVERPDGSNFTLKIRSTKLEDSAMYFCASSEALRAAGGYTFGSGTRLTVV.

J is TRBJ1-1 and V is TRBV19; 10 bases map to TRBD1. After removal of 5 bases from V and 1 base from J, the junction contained 10 bases not matched to a gene. The CDR3 runs to 17 residues. Germline V gene sequence: CDR1 LNHDA, CDR2 SQIVND (reference sequence). CDR3 in DNA: TGTGCCAGTAGTGCCCCGGGACAGGGGCCCCCGAACACTGAAGCTTTCTTT. Protein product: CASSAPGQGPPNTEAFF.